A selection of T cell receptor beta chains follows, all from one sample in a study of tumor-infiltrating lymphocytes in localized non-small cell lung cancer. Some clones are missing from TCRdb's copy, which holds only in-frame ones; the method was immunoSEQ multiplex PCR. The sample has about 16,000 clones, approximately 73% seen once. The sequenced material came from lung tumor tissue. These receptors were taken from a human donor with non-small cell lung cancer. CDR3s include the opening cysteine and the closing phenylalanine or tryptophan. A D gene is named only where the DNA matches it firmly. Size values are once, few and many counts, or a class for expanded clones, and some rows have none.

CASSVGGGTSGANVLTF	TGTGCCAGCAGCGTAGGTGGCGGGACGTCTGGGGCCAACGTCCTGACTTTC	.	.	TRBJ2-6	TRBV9
CASSPRLAWGNTGELFF	TGTGCCAGCAGTCCACGACTAGCGTGGGGAAACACCGGGGAGCTGTTTTTT	.	TRBD2	TRBJ2-2	TRBV28
CASSYAHNTEAFF	TGTGCCAGCAGTTACGCCCATAACACTGAAGCTTTCTTT	.	.	TRBJ1-1	TRBV6-5
CASSWTGDNQPQHF	TGTGCCAGCAGTTGGACAGGGGACAATCAGCCCCAGCATTTT	.	TRBD1	TRBJ1-5	TRBV5-6
CSVEVADIYGYTF	TGCAGCGTTGAGGTTGCGGATATCTATGGCTACACCTTC	.	.	TRBJ1-2	TRBV29-1
CAISDRNTEAFF	TGTGCCATCAGTGACAGGAACACTGAAGCTTTCTTT	few	.	TRBJ1-1	TRBV10-3
CASSPGQGGSAFF	TGTGCCAGCTCCCCAGGACAGGGAGGCTCAGCTTTCTTT	once	TRBD1	TRBJ1-1	TRBV18
CAISEQNRGQDEQYF	TGTGCCATCAGTGAGCAGAACAGGGGGCAAGACGAGCAGTACTTC	.	TRBD1	TRBJ2-7	TRBV10-3
CASSLGGLAGGELFF	TGTGCCAGCAGCTTAGGGGGACTAGCTGGCGGGGAGCTGTTTTTT	.	TRBD2	TRBJ2-2	TRBV13
CASGAEELISQAFF	TGTGCCAGCGGGGCGGAGGAGCTCATTTCTCAAGCTTTCTTT	few	.	TRBJ1-1	TRBV6-1
CASSPPSLAGDRETQYF	TGTGCCAGCTCACCACCCTCCTTAGCGGGAGATCGAGAGACCCAGTACTTC	.	TRBD2	TRBJ2-5	TRBV18
CSVKDGIYNEQFF	TGCAGCGTGAAAGATGGAATTTACAATGAGCAGTTCTTC	.	.	TRBJ2-1	TRBV29-1
CASSLLAGARETQYF	TGTGCCAGCAGCTTACTAGCGGGGGCCAGAGAGACCCAGTACTTC	.	TRBD2	TRBJ2-5	TRBV11-1
CASSLVGRAPGELFF	TGTGCCAGCAGCTTAGTTGGTCGAGCGCCCGGGGAGCTGTTTTTT	few	.	TRBJ2-2	TRBV7-2
CASTMDTPSSGNTIYF	TGTGCCAGCACTATGGACACCCCAAGCTCTGGAAACACCATATATTTT	.	.	TRBJ1-3	TRBV2
CASSAAFSGNTIYF	TGCGCCAGCAGCGCGGCCTTCTCTGGAAACACCATATATTTT	.	.	TRBJ1-3	TRBV5-1
CASSENGENIQYF	TGCGCCAGCAGTGAAAACGGGGAAAACATTCAGTACTTC	.	.	TRBJ2-4	TRBV10-1
CASSMTRETQYF	TGTGCCAGTAGTATGACGCGAGAGACCCAGTACTTC	.	.	TRBJ2-5	TRBV19
CAWREHPNTEAFF	TGTGCCTGGAGAGAACACCCGAACACTGAAGCTTTCTTT	.	.	TRBJ1-1	TRBV30
CASSLGVGETQYF	TGCGCCAGCAGCTTGGGAGTAGGAGAGACCCAGTACTTC	once	.	TRBJ2-5	TRBV5-1
CASSSTGAVSAEAFF	TGTGCCAGCAGCTCTACAGGGGCCGTTAGCGCTGAAGCTTTCTTT	.	TRBD1	TRBJ1-1	TRBV5-5
CASSLSGAGETQYF	TGTGCCAGCAGCTTAAGCGGTGCCGGAGAGACCCAGTACTTC	.	.	TRBJ2-5	TRBV7-3
CASSLWGREQFF	TGTGCCAGCAGTTTGTGGGGGAGAGAGCAGTTCTTC	.	.	TRBJ2-1	TRBV27
CASTKGGRNYEQYF	TGTGCCAGCACCAAAGGGGGACGGAATTACGAGCAGTACTTC	few	.	TRBJ2-7	TRBV28
CASSILGTYSNQPQHF	TGTGCCAGTAGTATCCTAGGGACTTATAGCAATCAGCCCCAGCATTTT	.	.	TRBJ1-5	TRBV19
CASSETGAYNEQFF	TGTGCCAGCAGTGAGACAGGGGCCTACAATGAGCAGTTCTTC	.	TRBD1	TRBJ2-1	TRBV28
CASSLDAGDHLYF	TGCGCCAGCAGCTTGGACGCGGGGGATCATCTGTATTTT	.	TRBD2	TRBJ2-3	TRBV5-1
CSVETDWGNYGYTF	TGCAGCGTTGAGACCGATTGGGGAAACTATGGCTACACCTTC	.	.	TRBJ1-2	TRBV29-1
CASSLDRSYEQYF	TGTGCCAGCAGTCTAGACCGCTCCTACGAGCAGTACTTC	.	.	TRBJ2-7	TRBV6-1
CATSRDATGGNTEAFF	TGTGCCACCAGCAGAGATGCAACGGGGGGCAACACTGAAGCTTTCTTT	few	.	TRBJ1-1	TRBV15
CASSSQGHSGNTIYF	TGTGCCAGCAGTTCGCAGGGGCACTCTGGAAACACCATATATTTT	.	.	TRBJ1-3	TRBV28
CASSFGDGNQPQHF	TGTGCCAGCAGTTTTGGGGATGGCAATCAGCCCCAGCATTTT	large	.	TRBJ1-5	TRBV28
CASSDLGGTKETQYF	TGTGCCAGTAGCGACCTAGGGGGTACAAAAGAGACCCAGTACTTC	.	.	TRBJ2-5	TRBV19
CASQFSGANVLTF	TGTGCCAGCCAATTCTCTGGGGCCAACGTCCTGACTTTC	few	.	TRBJ2-6	TRBV6-1
CASSDNSGANVLTF	TGTGCCAGCAGTGACAACTCTGGGGCCAACGTCCTGACTTTC	.	.	TRBJ2-6	TRBV6-4
CASSLGSSSTDTQYF	TGTGCCAGCAGCTTAGGCTCATCTAGCACAGATACGCAGTATTTT	.	.	TRBJ2-3	TRBV7-9
CASSGLAGEETQYF	TGTGCCAGCAGCGGACTAGCGGGGGAGGAGACCCAGTACTTC	.	TRBD2	TRBJ2-5	TRBV5-6
CASSPRSSNRELFF	TGTGCCAGCAGCCCCAGATCGTCAAACCGGGAGCTGTTTTTT	.	.	TRBJ2-2	TRBV28
CASNGGGATNEKLFF	TGTGCCAGCAACGGGGGCGGAGCAACTAATGAAAAACTGTTTTTT	.	.	TRBJ1-4	TRBV5-4
CASSRQGQAQETQYF	TGCGCCAGCAGCCGCCAGGGACAGGCACAAGAGACCCAGTACTTC	.	TRBD1	TRBJ2-5	TRBV5-1
CASSRGGYANYGYTF	TGTGCCAGCAGCCGAGGGGGCTACGCTAACTATGGCTACACCTTC	.	TRBD1	TRBJ1-2	TRBV27
CASSLGRGPWGMEQYF	TGTGCCAGCAGCTTAGGCCGCGGACCCTGGGGGATGGAGCAGTACTTC	.	.	TRBJ2-7	TRBV7-9
CASSPNRDGYTF	TGTGCCAGCTCACCGAACAGGGATGGCTACACCTTC	few	.	TRBJ1-2	TRBV18
CASSEGGSLTF	TGTGCCAGCAGTGAAGGGGGATCCCTCACCTTC	.	.	TRBJ1-2	TRBV2
CATGQYYGYTF	TGTGCGACGGGGCAGTACTATGGCTACACCTTC	.	.	TRBJ1-2	TRBV7-2
CAATLGRGSSYEQYF	TGTGCCGCCACCCTGGGGAGAGGGAGCTCCTACGAGCAGTACTTC	.	.	TRBJ2-7	TRBV10-3
CAIGGNTGELFF	TGTGCCATCGGGGGGAACACCGGGGAGCTGTTTTTT	medium-sized	.	TRBJ2-2	TRBV7-9
CASSVPGAAQPQHF	TGTGCCAGCAGCGTCCCCGGGGCCGCTCAGCCCCAGCATTTT	.	.	TRBJ1-5	TRBV9